This TCR beta chain was documented in a study of blood T cell repertoires in COVID-19 (dated by TCRdb to between 2020 and 2021). Concerning the study at large: Collaborator samples came from the United States, Italy and Spain and covered acute and convalescent phases of COVID-19. The material from the prospective study consisted of cDNA or gDNA derived from T cells, B-cell-depleted T cells, or PBMCs. Deeply sampled blood TCRbeta repertoires from subjects exposed to, actively infected with, or recovered from COVID-19 were included in the dataset. The repertoires were released in a freely available public database intended as a resource for research on the immune response to SARS-CoV-2. The samples were drawn from two sources: the first 160 participants of the ongoing ImmuneRACE study, and some 1,300 subjects contributed by 6 global collaborators. Sample metadata almost always included a de-identified subject ID, COVID-19 status, age in years and sex. Where available, HLA class I and class II types were taken from metadata supplied by the sample provider and were not determined by assay-based typing.

A second Seattle source provided samples from volunteer blood donors who had recovered from COVID-19. Collaborating institutions collected whole blood in K2EDTA tubes following their own protocols. For TCRbeta analysis, collaborators shipped samples as frozen whole blood, isolated PBMCs, or DNA extracted from either of those sample types. From cysteine to phenylalanine, the CDR3 is 14 amino acids long. Only the CDR3 DNA is retained, 42 bases long and in frame from the first base. CDR1 and CDR2, looked up from the germline V gene, are SGHTS and YDEGEE. The V end loses 4 bases and the J end loses 5 bases, and a stretch of 12 bases separates them. TCRbeta CDR3 regions were amplified from genomic DNA using the immunoSEQ Assay, a bias-controlled multiplex PCR. The study's processing was this. Nucleated cell counts per sample were estimated from amplification of reference gene primers within the assay. Sequence reads were collapsed and filtered to measure the absolute abundance of every unique TCRbeta CDR3 rearrangement. Productive Simpson clonality was computed per sample as the square root of Simpson's diversity index over productive rearrangements. TCRdb stores this immuneACCESS table with in-frame sequences only. Part of the clones is absent; in the studies checked, under half of the shortfall reflects unresolved V genes, and no reason is known for the rest. That table gives V, J and clone size, and the DNA gave D and trimming. In this sample the table shows a few hundred thousand clones, about 90% of which occur a single time. 9.5% to 15% of the sample is taken by the ten largest.

As for this clone: The antigen it recognizes is unknown. Base quality data are lacking; no much larger clone is found one base away.

The paper's findings and limits, for the study overall: Clinical and demographic metadata were provided uncurated, with the amount varying by source and participant.

This TCR was recovered from a woman aged 18-29 years who had recovered from COVID-19. The receptor chain draws on TRBV5-8 and TRBJ1-4; the D segment cannot be called with confidence. The sequencing sample was made of peripheral blood. DNA sequence: TGTGCCAGCAGCACAGAAACGGCGAATGAAAAACTGTTTTTT. The translation is CASSTETANEKLFF.